One sample yielded the 17 T cell receptor beta chains listed below, sequenced in a study of blood T cells in healthy people across ages. It was with a sample-barcoded 5' primer and a J-beta primer mix that a second PCR of roughly 7 to 12 cycles was run. One entry per CDR3 protein, called by TCRdb with MiXCR from the 5' RACE reads. The sample lists over 1,500,000 distinct CDR3 sequences; about two fifths were seen once. Sequenced input: blood. These TCRs come from a human donor in good health.

V gene TRBV6-2 or TRBV6-3 combines with J gene TRBJ2-5; D might be TRBD1 (6 bases). V was clipped by 2 bases and J by 1 base, with 11 bases between them. Germline CDR1 is MNHEY and CDR2 is SVGEGT. CDR3 length: 15 amino acids. For the CDR3, the DNA is TGTGCCAGCAGTTACGTCCAGGGGTTCCAAGAGACCCAGTACTTC. This encodes CASSYVQGFQETQYF.

The genes are TRBV20-1 and TRBJ1-6; the D gene is possibly TRBD1 (5 bases). Deletions cut 1 base from V and 4 bases from J, with 11 bases between. The germline V gene has CDR1 DFQATT and CDR2 SNEGSKA (reference sequence). The length of the CDR3 is 15 residues. CDR3 nucleotide sequence: TGCAGTGCTAGAGCCTCGTCAGGGTATAATTCACCCCTCCACTTT. It encodes CSARASSGYNSPLHF.

In its sample, this clonotype was seen a few times. The CDR3 nucleotides are TGTGCCACCAGCAAACTGCGGCAGACCCATCAAGAGACCCAGTACTTC. Its protein product is CATSKLRQTHQETQYF. The chain uses TRBV15 and TRBJ2-5; D not resolved. The CDR3 has 16 amino acids. Germline-derived CDR1 and CDR2 are LNHNV and YYDKDF (reference sequence). V was cut by 4 bases and J by 2 bases, with 17 bases left in between.

The V gene is TRBV19, the J gene TRBJ1-2; a weak D match, TRBD1 (5 bases). With 3 bases removed from V and 8 bases from J, the gap between germline ends came to 13 bases. The V gene's germline CDR1 is LNHDA and CDR2 SQIVND (reference sequence). The CDR3 has 13 amino acids. CDR3 DNA: TGTGCCAGTAGTATTCAGGGACGTCGCGGCTACACCTTC. The encoded protein is CASSIQGRRGYTF.

The chain carries TRBV18 and TRBJ2-7, with D unresolved. The CDR3 totals 15 residues. Trimming removed 3 bases from V and 1 base from J, with 13 bases in between. Germline CDR1 KGHSH, CDR2 LQKENI. This CDR3 reads CASSPNRLTSYEQYF. The CDR3 DNA reads as TGTGCCAGCTCACCGAACAGACTGACTTCCTACGAGCAGTACTTC.

This chain joins TRBV29-1 and TRBJ1-4; TRBD1 agrees at 9 bases. The CDR3 sequence is 14 residues long. Germline values: CDR1 SQVTM, CDR2 ANQGSEA. V lost 1 base to trimming and J lost 8 bases; unmatched junction nucleotides: 5. The CDR3 protein is CSVEGAGTGEKLFF. The CDR3 DNA sequence: TGCAGCGTTGAAGGGGCCGGGACAGGGGAAAAACTGTTTTTT.

This clonotype was picked up a small number of times. This chain uses TRBV20-1 with TRBJ1-2; D unresolved. The V and J ends lost 1 base and 5 bases respectively, with 20 bases between them. Germline CDR1 reads DFQATT; CDR2 reads SNEGSKA (reference sequence). The CDR3 length is 16 residues. The CDR3 DNA is TGCAGTGCTAGAGCGTACTCGGGCGGCGGTATTTATGGCTACACCTTC. Its protein is CSARAYSGGGIYGYTF.

The CDR3 protein is CSARDAIVDGYTF. The CDR3 DNA reads TGCAGTGCTAGAGATGCAATAGTGGATGGCTACACCTTC. This rearrangement joins TRBV20-1 to TRBJ1-2; D is undetermined. The germline V gene has CDR1 DFQATT and CDR2 SNEGSKA (reference sequence). With 0 bases removed from V and 6 bases from J, the gap between germline ends came to 11 bases. The CDR3 runs 13 residues.

V usage is TRBV20-1 and J usage is TRBJ2-2, with D tentatively TRBD1 or TRBD2 (6 bases each). The ends were cut back, 6 bases at V and 4 bases at J, with 21 bases in the middle. The length of the CDR3 is 16 residues. Germline loops: CDR1 DFQATT, CDR2 SNEGSKA (reference sequence). The CDR3 region is CSAKGGTGVPTGELFF. The CDR3 DNA sequence: TGCAGTGCCAAAGGGGGTACGGGGGTGCCCACCGGGGAGCTGTTTTTT.

V usage is TRBV7-9 and J usage is TRBJ2-3; possibly TRBD1 or TRBD2 for D (5 bases each). The CDR3 length is 16 residues. CDR1 is SEHNR and CDR2 is FQNEAQ in the germline V gene (reference sequence). Trimming stripped 1 base from V and 5 bases from J, with 16 bases between. CDR3 protein: CASSLGAPGPGDTQYF. CDR3 coding DNA: TGTGCCAGCAGCTTAGGGGCCCCGGGGCCGGGAGATACGCAGTATTTT. Supplemented by reference TRBV7-9 and TRBJ2-3, the full variable domain reads DTGVSQNPRHKITKRGQNVTFRCDPISEHNRLYWYRQTLGQGPEFLTYFQNEAQLEKSRLLSDRFSAERPKGSFSTLEIQRTEQGDSAMYLCASSLGAPGPGDTQYFGPGTRLTVL.

The genes are TRBV4-3 and TRBJ2-7; D ambiguous. Germline CDR1 and CDR2: LGHNA and YSLEER. Deletions cut 1 base from V and 0 bases from J, with 10 bases between. The CDR3 runs to 15 residues. CDR3 nucleotide sequence: TGCGCCAGCAGCCAAGGGGCAAGGAGCTCCTACGAGCAGTACTTC. Its protein product is CASSQGARSSYEQYF.

For the CDR3, the DNA is TGTGCCAGCAGTCTCAGCCCCCAACTAGGAGGGGAGACCCAGTACTTC. It specifies CASSLSPQLGGETQYF. The J gene is TRBJ2-5, the V gene TRBV12-3 or TRBV12-4; tentative D call: TRBD2 (6 bases). The CDR3 is 16 amino acids. Trimming left V 5 bases short and J 5 bases short, with 21 bases between.

The chain uses TRBV7-9 and TRBJ1-2; D possibly corresponds to TRBD1 (6 bases). Trimming took off 2 bases at V and 5 bases at J, with 15 bases between the two ends. CDR1 is SEHNR, CDR2 FQNEAQ, per germline (reference sequence). There are 15 residues in the CDR3. The CDR3 DNA reads as TGTGCCAGCAGCTTAAAGGGGGGGCTGGAATATGGCTACACCTTC. Translation gives CASSLKGGLEYGYTF.

This rearrangement joins TRBV20-1 to TRBJ2-5; D tentatively reads TRBD1 or TRBD2 (5 bases each). The last part of the DNA fits TRBJ2-1 better; the J call may be wrong. The CDR3 loop spans 14 amino acids. The germline V gene has CDR1 DFQATT and CDR2 SNEGSKA (reference sequence). This CDR3 is CSLPGPNNQETQFF. As DNA, the CDR3 is TGCAGTTTACCGGGACCAAATAACCAAGAGACCCAGTTCTTC.

This sequence joins TRBV6-2 or TRBV6-3 and TRBJ1-5; D call uncertain. V was shortened by 7 bases and J by 6 bases, with 13 bases between the two germline ends. The CDR3 is 13 residues long. Germline assignment: CDR1 MNHEY and CDR2 SVGEGT. The DNA for the CDR3 is TGTGCCAGCAACCGGGTTATAGCTCAGCCCCAGCATTTT. It codes for CASNRVIAQPQHF.

The CDR3 DNA reads TGCAGTGCTCCCCTGGCCCCCCGAGGGGAGACCCAGTACTTC. Residues: CSAPLAPRGETQYF. The rearrangement uses TRBV20-1 and TRBJ2-5, with D perhaps matching TRBD2 (5 bases). Trimming pared 5 bases from V and 5 bases from J, leaving 18 bases between. The CDR3 totals 14 residues. Per the germline V gene, CDR1 is DFQATT and CDR2 is SNEGSKA (reference sequence).

This clonotype appeared a few times. This chain connects TRBV28 to TRBJ1-2; possible D gene TRBD1, 6 bases. V was shortened by 7 bases and J by 8 bases, with 17 bases between the two germline ends. Germline CDR1 reads MDHEN; CDR2 reads SYDVKM. The CDR3 loop spans 13 amino acids. This chain's CDR3 is CASNRGAVTGYTF. DNA of the CDR3: TGTGCCAGCAATCGGGGGGCCGTGACCGGCTACACCTTC.